The source of this T cell receptor (beta chain) is a study of control samples from healthy donors and cancer patients. The assay was immunoSEQ multiplex PCR, and TCRdb's table has in-frame clones only and misses some. The profile shows over 200,000 clones, roughly 82% of them singletons. In this sample, this clone turned up a few times. The CDR3 has 14 amino acids. The V segment lost 9 bases and the J segment 4 bases; nucleotides outside the gene matches: 7. Germline V gene data show CDR1 as SNHLY and CDR2 as FYNNEI. The V gene is TRBV2, the J gene TRBJ2-1, with 9 bases lining up with TRBD1. Sequencing was performed on PBMCs. The TCR was taken from an older woman with lung cancer. CDR3 residues: CASPGTGLYNEQFF. DNA for the CDR3: TGTGCCAGTCCCGGGACAGGGCTATACAATGAGCAGTTCTTC.